These T cell receptor beta chains were read from a single sample in a study of shared clonotypes between healthy human individuals. Sequenced by immunoSEQ multiplex PCR; TCRdb stores in-frame clones only, minus some. Among about 490,000 clones, 70% to 80% were seen once, and the ten largest hold roughly 12%. Input material: PBMCs. All receptors come from a middle-aged woman in good health. Some clones in this sample may be carry-over from other donors' samples. CDR3s include the opening cysteine and the closing phenylalanine or tryptophan. D genes are given only for firm matches. Not all rows give a size; the values are once, few, many and, for expanded clones, a class.

>TRBJ2-2|few|.|TRBV7-2
CASSLDWGIGELFF
TGTGCCAGCAGCTTAGATTGGGGGATCGGGGAGCTGTTTTTT
>TRBJ1-1|.|.|TRBV9
CASSVGAWSTEAFF
TGTGCCAGCAGCGTAGGGGCTTGGAGCACTGAAGCTTTCTTT
>TRBJ2-1|once|TRBD2|TRBV27
CASSLWSSGGGYNEQFF
TGTGCCAGCAGTTTATGGAGCAGCGGGGGTGGCTACAATGAGCAGTTCTTC
>TRBJ2-7|.|TRBD2|TRBV10-2
CASRPGLATHEQYF
TGCGCCAGCAGACCGGGACTAGCTACCCACGAGCAGTACTTC
>TRBJ2-7|.|.|TRBV11-3
CASSNRTLNDSREQYF
TGTGCCAGCAGCAATCGTACCCTTAATGACTCCCGCGAGCAGTACTTC
>TRBJ2-5|.|.|TRBV11-2
CASSPRLGTMRMGTQYF
TGTGCCAGCAGCCCCCGGCTCGGGACAATGAGAATGGGGACCCAGTACTTC
>TRBJ1-2|.|TRBD1|TRBV30
CAWSVGTGAGYTF
TGTGCCTGGAGTGTCGGGACAGGGGCTGGCTACACCTTC
>TRBJ2-5|.|TRBD1|TRBV27
CASSLSGGGETQYF
TGTGCCAGCAGTTTATCAGGGGGCGGAGAGACCCAGTACTTC
>TRBJ2-3|.|TRBD2|TRBV18
CASSPDGGRAQYF
TGTGCCAGCTCACCAGACGGCGGGAGGGCGCAGTATTTT
>TRBJ2-7|.|.|TRBV19
CASSRVRASPFYEQYF
TGTGCCAGCAGTAGGGTAAGGGCGAGCCCCTTCTACGAGCAGTACTTC
>TRBJ1-2|.|.|TRBV11-2
CASSLDLGTTNYGYTF
TGTGCCAGCAGCTTAGACCTAGGGACCACTAACTATGGCTACACCTTC
>TRBJ2-7|.|.|TRBV29-1
CSVAGQGGFSYEQYF
TGCAGCGTTGCGGGGCAGGGAGGTTTTTCCTACGAGCAGTACTTC
>TRBJ2-5|.|TRBD1|TRBV9
CASSVTGGLVETQYF
TGTGCCAGCAGCGTAACAGGGGGATTGGTAGAGACCCAGTACTTC
>TRBJ1-1|few|.|TRBV18
CASSPRTEGNTEAFF
TGTGCCAGCTCACCACGGACAGAAGGGAACACTGAAGCTTTCTTT
>TRBJ1-1|few|.|TRBV7-2
CASSLVGWDTEAFF
TGTGCCAGCAGCTTAGTAGGGTGGGACACTGAAGCTTTCTTT
>TRBJ2-7|.|TRBD1|TRBV6-6
CASRAGQAPYEQYF
TGTGCCAGCAGAGCCGGACAGGCCCCCTACGAGCAGTACTTC
>TRBJ1-4|.|TRBD1|TRBV19
CASSPGTGFQKLFF
TGTGCCAGTAGCCCCGGGACAGGGTTTCAAAAACTGTTTTTT
>TRBJ2-7|few|TRBD2|TRBV11-3
CASSLGCLAGGYEQYF
TGTGCCAGCAGCTTAGGTTGTTTAGCGGGAGGCTACGAGCAGTACTTC
>TRBJ2-1|.|TRBD2|TRBV18
CASSPLKSSGSYNEQFF
TGTGCCAGCTCACCGTTGAAGAGTAGCGGGAGTTATAATGAGCAGTTCTTC
>TRBJ2-6|.|.|TRBV14
CASSQDWRGPGANVLTF
TGTGCCAGCAGCCAAGACTGGCGTGGCCCTGGGGCCAACGTCCTGACTTTC
>TRBJ2-1|.|TRBD2|TRBV7-9
CASSFLAGDRNEQFF
TGTGCCAGCAGCTTTTTAGCGGGAGATAGGAATGAGCAGTTCTTC
>TRBJ2-1|.|TRBD2|TRBV11-3
CASSLRTSRVNEQFF
TGTGCCAGCAGCCTTCGGACTAGCCGGGTCAATGAGCAGTTCTTC
>TRBJ2-2|.|.|TRBV6-4
CASSYSVKTPTGELFF
TGTGCCAGCAGTTACTCGGTGAAGACACCCACCGGGGAGCTGTTTTTT
>TRBJ2-6|once|.|TRBV7-9
CASSLTGANVLTF
TGTGCCAGCAGCTTGACTGGGGCCAACGTCCTGACTTTC
>TRBJ2-7|.|TRBD1|TRBV7-9
CASSRRTGSYEQYF
TGTGCCAGCAGTCGAAGGACAGGGTCCTACGAGCAGTACTTC
>TRBJ2-7|once|.|TRBV7-9
CASRGPGSPYEQYF
TGTGCCAGCAGGGGGCCAGGGTCCCCCTACGAGCAGTACTTC
>TRBJ2-5|.|.|TRBV11-3
CASSLGPSEETQYF
TGTGCCAGCAGCTTGGGCCCCTCTGAAGAGACCCAGTACTTC
>TRBJ1-6|.|TRBD1|TRBV2
CASSPNRGRYSPLHF
TGTGCCAGCAGTCCCAACAGGGGGCGTTATTCACCCCTCCACTTT
>TRBJ2-7|.|TRBD2|TRBV11-2
CASSAWTSGNYEQYF
TGTGCCAGCAGCGCCTGGACTAGCGGGAATTACGAGCAGTACTTC
>TRBJ2-2|few|TRBD2|TRBV10-3
CAISGASGSTGELFF
TGTGCCATCAGTGGGGCTAGCGGGTCTACCGGGGAGCTGTTTTTT
>TRBJ2-2|few|TRBD2|TRBV27
CASSFRASGSAGTGELFF
TGTGCCAGCAGTTTTCGGGCTAGCGGGAGTGCGGGGACCGGGGAGCTGTTTTTT
>TRBJ2-1|.|TRBD2|TRBV7-9
CASSLVWDYNNEQFF
TGTGCCAGCAGCTTAGTATGGGACTACAACAATGAGCAGTTCTTC
>TRBJ2-1|.|TRBD1|TRBV5-1
CASSLAGQFYNEQFF
TGCGCCAGCAGCTTGGCGGGACAGTTCTACAATGAGCAGTTCTTC
>TRBJ2-7|once|TRBD1|TRBV19
CASSTRDRGAYEQYF
TGTGCCAGTAGTACCAGGGACAGGGGAGCCTACGAGCAGTACTTC
>TRBJ2-7|.|.|TRBV29-1
CSVGHAQTYEQYF
TGCAGCGTCGGACACGCTCAGACCTACGAGCAGTACTTC
>TRBJ1-2|few|.|TRBV19
CASSMGQGFGYTF
TGTGCCAGTAGTATGGGGCAGGGTTTTGGCTACACCTTC
>TRBJ2-5|.|.|TRBV29-1
CSVERGPAQYF
TGCAGCGTTGAACGGGGCCCGGCCCAGTACTTC
>TRBJ2-1|.|TRBD1|TRBV7-9
CASSDDGQGANEQFF
TGTGCCAGCAGCGATGACGGACAGGGAGCTAATGAGCAGTTCTTC
>TRBJ1-2|.|.|TRBV28
CASSFSSGHNYGYTF
TGTGCCAGCAGTTTCTCCTCGGGACACAACTATGGCTACACCTTC
>TRBJ2-5|.|TRBD1|TRBV11-3
CASSPGLGTGEETQYF
TGTGCCAGCAGTCCCGGCCTCGGGACAGGGGAAGAGACCCAGTACTTC
>TRBJ2-7|.|TRBD2|TRBV7-8
CASSGGLAGGSLDF
TGTGCCAGCAGCGGGGGACTAGCGGGAGGATCGCTGGACTTC
>TRBJ2-2|.|TRBD1|TRBV5-4
CASSPNSRDRGRTGELFF
TGTGCCAGCAGCCCTAATAGTCGGGACAGGGGTAGGACCGGGGAGCTGTTTTTT
>TRBJ2-7|.|TRBD2|TRBV6-4
CASSREGHSYEQYF
TGTGCCAGCAGCCGGGAGGGCCACTCCTACGAGCAGTACTTC
>TRBJ1-2|.|TRBD1|TRBV28
CASSFPGGGNYGYTF
TGTGCCAGCAGTTTTCCAGGGGGGGGCAACTATGGCTACACCTTC
>TRBJ1-1|few|TRBD1|TRBV7-2
CASSPRPGQMNTEAFF
TGTGCCAGCAGCCCCCGCCCGGGACAGATGAACACTGAAGCTTTCTTT
>TRBJ2-1|.|.|TRBV5-5
CASSPQADPSYNEQFF
TGTGCCAGCAGCCCTCAGGCGGACCCCTCCTACAATGAGCAGTTCTTC